This record looks at one T cell receptor beta chain sequence and its context. These data come from a study of blood T cell repertoires in COVID-19. Background on the study: Material from acute and convalescent COVID-19 was sourced from the United States, Italy and Spain.

In the authors' workflow: Using reference gene primer amplification, nucleated cell counts were estimated. TCRdb's copy holds only in-frame clones and misses some; the assay was immunoSEQ multiplex PCR. From that table come the V and J calls and clone size; the DNA was used to work out D and trimming. Of over 100,000 clones listed, approximately 90% are singletons. This CDR3 has 13 residues. Germline CDR1 is KGHSH and CDR2 is LQKENI. The trim removed 3 bases at V and 8 bases at J, leaving 3 bases unmatched. The TCR sequence derives from a man in his sixties with COVID-19, enrolled during active disease. This chain links TRBV18 with TRBJ2-1; 8 bases map to TRBD2. Sequencing was carried out using peripheral blood. DNA for the CDR3: TGTGCCAGCTCACCTCCGGGAGGGGATGAGCAGTTCTTC. Amino acids: CASSPPGGDEQFF.